This entry concerns a single TCR beta chain. No antigen is known for it. This sample stems from a study of cytomegalovirus exposure and HLA in healthy donors. With 60 Vbeta and 13 Jbeta primers, the PCR was carried out. Method: immunoSEQ multiplex PCR; TCRdb's copy keeps in-frame clones and lacks some. The record lists around 130,000 clones, of which the ten most abundant hold approximately 1.9%. Whole-study results and caveats: The study flagged approximately 180 TCR beta chains as cytomegalovirus-associated. About 87% or about 30% of the time was how often most TCR beta V segments were productive, according to an earlier analysis. In a later analysis, DRB1 alleles had the most associated TCRs; HLA-C alleles the fewest.

V lost 0 bases, J lost 10 bases, and 14 bases lay in between. Per germline, CDR1 SGDLS and CDR2 YYNGEE. This CDR3 is 14 amino acids long. Donors consisted of healthy bone marrow donors. V usage is TRBV9 and J usage is TRBJ2-1; D uncertain. What was sequenced was PBMCs. This TCR was sampled from a woman aged 55 to 70 in good health and CMV-seronegative. CDR3 bases: TGTGCCAGCAGCGTAGGAGTTGCAGGCTCCGAGCAGTTCTTC. As protein: CASSVGVAGSEQFF.